Below, 29 T cell receptor beta chains from the same sample are listed, as sequenced in a study of T cell repertoires in cytomegalovirus infection. No antigen has been assigned to these receptors. TCRdb reprocessed the reads via MiXCR and lists one record per CDR3 protein. The sample has roughly 570,000 distinct CDR3 sequences, approximately 40% seen once. The sequencing used cultured PBMCs, collected from culture after CMV antigen stimulation. Receptors were obtained from a human donor in good health (CMV status not recorded). Some clones in this sample may be carry-over from other donors' samples.

The V gene is TRBV7-6, the J gene TRBJ2-1; D is uncertain. The CDR3 runs to 12 residues. Trimming removed 5 bases from V and 9 bases from J, with 11 bases in between. Germline values: CDR1 SGHVS, CDR2 FNYEAQ. The CDR3 loop is CASSPDRFEQFF. CDR3 nucleotides: TGTGCCAGCAGCCCGGATAGGTTTGAGCAGTTCTTC.

This clonotype has only a few counts. This chain links TRBV7-8 with TRBJ2-1, with D possibly matching TRBD1 (5 bases). Germline V lookup: CDR1 SGHVS, CDR2 FQNEAQ. The CDR3 consists of 15 residues. The V end lost 3 bases, the J end lost 1 base, and 10 bases lay between the germline ends. The CDR3 here is CASSLTRQSYNEQFF. The CDR3 DNA is TGTGCCAGCAGCTTGACTCGACAGTCCTACAATGAGCAGTTCTTC.

Regarding this clonotype: An end of the junction differs from the germline gene, which may be a read error. The CDR3 nucleotides are TGTGCCAGCAGCCCCGACCCAGTTGACATTCAGAACTTC. Encoded protein: CASSPDPVDIQNF. The rearrangement uses TRBV7-2 and TRBJ2-4; no definite D call. The CDR3 has 13 amino acids. In germline, CDR1 is SGHTA, CDR2 FQGNSA.

This clonotype was counted only a few times. The chain recombines TRBV4-1 with TRBJ1-1; no clear D. V was shortened by 4 bases and J by 4 bases, with 10 bases between the two germline ends. Germline CDR1 is MGHRA and CDR2 is YSYEKL. The CDR3 loop spans 13 amino acids. CDR3 DNA: TGCGCCAGCAGCCGCACGGTGGGCACTGAAGCTTTCTTT. Translating it yields CASSRTVGTEAFF.

This clonotype was detected a few times. This chain uses TRBV7-2 with TRBJ1-2, with no clear D. The germline V and J ends were trimmed by 4 bases and 5 bases, with 11 bases remaining between them. This CDR3 spans 13 amino acids. Germline CDR1 reads SGHTA; CDR2 reads FQGNSA. CDR3 sequence (DNA): TGTGCCAGCAGCTCCAGAGGAATTTATGGCTACACCTTC. This gives the protein CASSSRGIYGYTF.

The V and J genes are TRBV5-4 and TRBJ2-2, with D perhaps matching TRBD1 or TRBD2 (6 bases each). This CDR3 has 15 residues. Germline V gives CDR1 SGHNT, CDR2 YYREEE (reference sequence). V was clipped by 4 bases and J by 7 bases, with 17 bases between them. CDR3 in DNA: TGTGCCAGCAGCAATCCCGGGGGCACGGTCGGGGAGCTGTTTTTT. It codes for CASSNPGGTVGELFF.

This rearrangement joins TRBV7-6 to TRBJ2-1; the D gene could be TRBD1 or TRBD2 (6 bases each). This CDR3 is built from 15 residues. Germline V gene sequence: CDR1 SGHVS, CDR2 FNYEAQ. With 11 bases removed from V and 0 bases from J, the gap between germline ends came to 17 bases. The CDR3 region is CALIWGASSYNEQFF. The DNA of the CDR3 is TGTGCCCTAATCTGGGGGGCCAGCTCCTACAATGAGCAGTTCTTC. The full variable domain, in which reference TRBV7-6 and TRBJ2-1 provide the parts outside the CDR3, is GAGVSQSPRYKVTKRGQDVALRCDPISGHVSLYWYRQALGQGPEFLTYFNYEAQQDKSGLPNDRFSAERPEGSISTLTIQRTEQRDSAMYRCALIWGASSYNEQFFGPGTRLTVL.

This clonotype was seen more than once but under ten times. V is TRBV10-3 and J is TRBJ2-7; 15 bases are a match to TRBD2. V trimming: 4 bases; J trimming: 5 bases; junction bases outside the gene matches: 12. Germline CDR1 reads ENHRY; CDR2 reads SYGVKD. This CDR3 comprises 18 residues. CDR3 nucleotides: TGTGCCATCAGTGCGGCAGGGGTGGGACTAGCGGGAGGTCACGAGCAGTACTTC. The encoded protein is CAISAAGVGLAGGHEQYF.

This clonotype was seen a few times. The chain recombines TRBV24-1 with TRBJ2-1; D is possibly TRBD2 (5 bases). Trimming removed 2 bases at V and 3 bases at J, with 16 bases between. Germline lookup yields CDR1 KGHDR and CDR2 SFDVKD. This CDR3 has 17 residues. The CDR3 loop is CATSDSRRLGNYNEQFF. CDR3 nucleotides: TGTGCCACCAGTGATTCTCGGAGGCTAGGGAACTACAATGAGCAGTTCTTC.

This clonotype was counted between two and nine times. The chain uses TRBV5-4 and TRBJ2-2; D uncertain. CDR1 is SGHNT and CDR2 is YYREEE in the germline V gene (reference sequence). The CDR3 is made up of 13 amino acids. V was pared by 3 bases and J by 1 base, with 4 bases between. CDR3 residues: CASSSKNTGELFF. The CDR3 DNA reads as TGTGCCAGCAGCTCGAAGAACACCGGGGAGCTGTTTTTT.

The V gene is TRBV7-9, the J gene TRBJ2-1; D remains unclear. Germline assignment: CDR1 SEHNR and CDR2 FQNEAQ (reference sequence). V was shortened by 2 bases and J by 7 bases, with 15 bases between the two germline ends. This CDR3 contains 15 residues. CDR3 DNA sequence: TGTGCCAGCAGCTTAATCGGTCGGGTGACAAATGAGCAGTTCTTC. Its translation is CASSLIGRVTNEQFF.

This clonotype has a count of ten or more. V is TRBV7-2 and J is TRBJ2-7; either TRBD1 or TRBD2 may fit D (6 bases each). Trimming cost V 5 bases and J 2 bases, with 19 bases left between them. CDR1 is SGHTA and CDR2 is FQGNSA in the germline V gene. This CDR3 contains 16 residues. This CDR3 is CASSIQGGAIPYEQYF. CDR3 bases: TGTGCCAGCAGCATACAGGGCGGGGCAATACCCTACGAGCAGTACTTC.

The rearrangement links TRBV11-3 to TRBJ2-3; no reliable D call. CDR1 is SGHNT and CDR2 is YENEEA in the germline V gene. V was trimmed by 1 base and J by 1 base, leaving 12 bases between them. The CDR3 covers 16 residues. Here the CDR3 DNA reads TGTGCCAGCAGCTTAGGGGCAAGTCGGGGCACAGATACGCAGTATTTT. It codes for CASSLGASRGTDTQYF.

The chain employs TRBV20-1 and TRBJ1-5, with 8 bases fitting TRBD1. The CDR3 runs 15 residues. Germline CDR1 reads DFQATT; CDR2 reads SNEGSKA (reference sequence). Losses at the gene ends were 2 bases for V and 4 bases for J; bases not matched to a gene: 7. CDR3 loop: CSARMAGGRNQPQHF. In DNA, the CDR3 is TGCAGTGCTAGAATGGCAGGGGGCAGGAATCAGCCCCAGCATTTT.

The rearrangement joins TRBV29-1 to TRBJ1-1, with D perhaps TRBD1 (6 bases). The CDR3 consists of 14 residues. Germline CDR1 SQVTM, CDR2 ANQGSEA. V dropped 8 bases and J dropped 5 bases, with 21 bases sitting between them. The CDR3 coding sequence is TGCAGCATCAAGAACTGGGGGCCGAGGACTGAAGCTTTCTTT. It encodes CSIKNWGPRTEAFF.

This clonotype showed up just a few times. The rearrangement joins TRBV7-9 to TRBJ2-5; 12 nucleotides match TRBD1. This CDR3 contains 17 residues. CDR1 is SEHNR, CDR2 FQNEAQ, per germline (reference sequence). After removal of 4 bases from V and 5 bases from J, the junction contained 11 bases not matched to a gene. CDR3 DNA: TGTGCCAGCAGCTGGGGCTCGGGACAGGGGGCATCGGAGACCCAGTACTTC. Translated: CASSWGSGQGASETQYF.

The chain has TRBV2 and TRBJ1-3, with D uncertain. The CDR3 length is 10 residues. Between the trimmed V and J ends, which lost 4 bases and 8 bases, there was a span of 3 bases. Per the germline V gene, CDR1 is SNHLY and CDR2 is FYNNEI. The chain's CDR3 is CASSGYTIYF. The CDR3 DNA sequence: TGTGCCAGCAGTGGGTACACCATATATTTT. Looking up the rest from reference TRBV2 and TRBJ1-3 gives the full variable domain: EPEVTQTPSHQVTQMGQEVILRCVPISNHLYFYWYRQILGQKVEFLVSFYNNEISEKSEIFDDQFSVERPDGSNFTLKIRSTKLEDSAMYFCASSGYTIYFGEGSWLTVV.

This clonotype showed up just a few times. The J gene is TRBJ2-1, the V gene TRBV6-8; no clear D gene. This CDR3 spans 16 amino acids. V lost 6 bases and J lost 1, with 16 bases in between. Per germline, CDR1 MNHGY and CDR2 SAAAGT. CDR3 DNA sequence: TGTGCCAGCAGATTCGACTGGTCCTATTCCTACAATGAGCAGTTCTTC. Translated, it gives CASRFDWSYSYNEQFF.

This clonotype was seen only a few times. This chain uses TRBV12-3 or TRBV12-4 with TRBJ1-4; D not certain. The CDR3 spans 12 residues. V lost 3 bases to trimming and J lost 4 bases, with 3 bases between them. This CDR3 reads CASSFSNEKLFF. CDR3 coding DNA: TGTGCCAGCAGTTTCAGTAATGAAAAACTGTTTTTT.

The CDR3 loop is CASTHWAFYGYTF. The CDR3 coding sequence is TGTGCCAGCACCCATTGGGCGTTCTATGGCTACACCTTC. V usage is TRBV12-3 or TRBV12-4 and J usage is TRBJ1-2; D not certain. The CDR3 loop spans 13 amino acids. The V end lost 7 bases, the J end lost 4 bases, and 13 bases lay between the germline ends.

Note on this clonotype: One junction end does not reproduce the germline sequence, and a read error may be involved. The chain recombines TRBV7-2 with TRBJ2-2; D perhaps matches TRBD2 (5 bases). This CDR3 has 13 residues. CDR1 and CDR2 (germline): SGHTA, FQGNSA. The chain's CDR3 is CASSLVPTGEPFF. The CDR3 bases are TGTGCCAGCAGCTTAGTTCCCACCGGGGAGCCGTTTTTT.

The rearrangement joins TRBV7-2 to TRBJ2-1; D is unresolved. Germline V lookup: CDR1 SGHTA, CDR2 FQGNSA. V was shortened by 5 bases and J by 15 bases, with 17 bases between the two germline ends. CDR3 length: 12 residues. The CDR3 is CASSPGPPDAFF. The CDR3 DNA is TGTGCCAGCAGCCCCGGACCCCCCGATGCGTTCTTC.

This rearrangement joins TRBV4-1 to TRBJ2-7, with D possibly being TRBD1 (5 bases). V was cut by 0 bases and J by 2 bases, with 17 bases left in between. Per germline, CDR1 MGHRA and CDR2 YSYEKL. The CDR3 length is 17 residues. CDR3 bases: TGCGCCAGCAGCCAAGAAATTGGGCAGGGTATAGCCTACGAGCAGTACTTC. It yields the protein CASSQEIGQGIAYEQYF.

This clonotype was detected only a few times. The chain joins TRBV6-5 to TRBJ1-6, with a tentative D call TRBD1 (6 bases). V lost 2 bases, J lost 4 bases, and 12 bases lay in between. The CDR3 is made up of 16 amino acids. Germline lookup yields CDR1 MNHEY and CDR2 SVGAGI. This CDR3 is CASSYAQDRYNSPLHF. CDR3 bases: TGTGCCAGCAGTTACGCACAGGACAGATATAATTCACCCCTCCACTTT.

The rearrangement links TRBV7-2 to TRBJ2-5; D is ambiguous. Trimming left V 1 base short and J 1 base short, with 13 bases between. The CDR3 consists of 16 residues. CDR1 and CDR2 (germline): SGHTA, FQGNSA. The CDR3 sequence: CASSLGVGQRQETQYF. The CDR3 nucleotides are TGTGCCAGCAGCTTAGGTGTCGGCCAGCGCCAAGAGACCCAGTACTTC.

This clonotype has only a few counts. The chain carries TRBV7-6 and TRBJ2-3; D uncertain. The CDR3 totals 14 residues. Germline CDR1 SGHVS, CDR2 FNYEAQ. Between the trimmed V and J ends, which lost 5 bases and 4 bases, there was a span of 13 bases. CDR3 residues: CASSPVPASDTQYF. The CDR3 DNA reads as TGTGCCAGCAGCCCAGTACCCGCTTCAGATACGCAGTATTTT.

This clonotype occurred a few times. J is TRBJ2-2 and V is TRBV7-2; 7 nucleotides align to TRBD2. Germline V gives CDR1 SGHTA, CDR2 FQGNSA. With V trimmed by 4 bases and J by 6 bases, 11 bases remained unmatched. This CDR3 region has 16 residues. The CDR3 reads CASSSQMTSLAGELFF. CDR3 DNA sequence: TGTGCCAGCAGCTCACAGATGACTAGCTTGGCCGGGGAGCTGTTTTTT.

The CDR3 loop is CASSFRGLNTGELFF. As DNA, the CDR3 is TGTGCCAGCAGTTTTCGGGGACTCAACACCGGGGAGCTGTTTTTT. The chain employs TRBV28 and TRBJ2-2, with D perhaps matching TRBD2 (6 bases). Trimming pared 3 bases from V and 2 bases from J, leaving 10 bases between. Germline CDR1 and CDR2: MDHEN and SYDVKM. The CDR3 spans 15 residues.

The V and J genes are TRBV7-2 and TRBJ2-6, with 9 bases matching TRBD2. J was trimmed by 4 bases and V by 4 bases; bases with no gene match: 11. Germline CDR1 SGHTA, CDR2 FQGNSA. The CDR3 runs to 18 residues. This CDR3 reads CASSSRGGLAAGANVLTF. Here the CDR3 DNA reads TGTGCCAGCAGCTCCCGTGGGGGACTAGCTGCGGGGGCCAACGTCCTGACTTTC.